The 12 T cell receptor beta chains below were found in one sample sequenced in a study of cytomegalovirus exposure and HLA in healthy donors. The PCR had 60 Vbeta and 13 Jbeta primers. Repertoires were generated with immunoSEQ multiplex PCR, while TCRdb's copy carries only in-frame clones and drops some. Among hundreds of thousands of clones listed, 76% were seen once. The sequencing input was PBMCs. The receptors were gathered from a man between 18 and 35 years old in good health and CMV-seronegative.

The CDR3 coding sequence is TGCGCCAGCAGCTGGGGGGACAGGGGAAGTAACACAGATACGCAGTATTTT. Its translation: CASSWGDRGSNTDTQYF. The chain combines TRBV5-1 with TRBJ2-3, with 10 bases identical to TRBD1. The CDR3 length is 17 residues. CDR1 is SGHRS and CDR2 is YFSETQ in the germline V gene. V dropped 3 bases and J dropped 2; count of bases not matched to a gene: 9.

This clone appeared a single time. The rearrangement joins TRBV6-1 to TRBJ1-2; D is possibly TRBD1 (6 bases). The CDR3 is 14 amino acids. V lost 1 base and J 8 bases, leaving 14 bases between the germline ends. CDR1 and CDR2 from the germline V gene are MNHNS and SASEGT. The CDR3 protein is CASSEVTGRPGYTF. DNA for the CDR3: TGTGCCAGCAGTGAAGTGACAGGTCGTCCCGGCTACACCTTC.

The chain has TRBV29-1 and TRBJ1-1; TRBD1 is a possible D gene (5 bases). The CDR3 is 12 residues long. CDR1 and CDR2 (germline): SQVTM, ANQGSEA. Trimming pared 7 bases from V and 4 bases from J, leaving 13 bases between. As DNA, the CDR3 is TGCAGCGCCGGGAACGGGGGCACTGAAGCTTTCTTT. Amino acid sequence: CSAGNGGTEAFF. Full variable domain (outside the CDR3, taken from reference TRBV29-1 and TRBJ1-1): SAVISQKPSRDICQRGTSLTIQCQVDSQVTMMFWYRQQPGQSLTLIATANQGSEATYESGFVIDKFPISRPNLTFSTLTVSNMSPEDSSIYLCSAGNGGTEAFFGQGTRLTVV.

This clone was detected a few times. The chain joins TRBV7-9 to TRBJ1-1; D possibly corresponds to TRBD1 (6 bases). Germline V gene lookup returns CDR1 SEHNR and CDR2 FQNEAQ (reference sequence). V lost 5 bases, J lost 0 bases, and 10 bases lay in between. CDR3 length: 14 residues. CDR3 residues: CASSTGQMNTEAFF. CDR3 DNA: TGTGCCAGCAGCACCGGACAGATGAACACTGAAGCTTTCTTT. Variable domain in full (rest from reference TRBV7-9 and TRBJ1-1): DTGVSQNPRHKITKRGQNVTFRCDPISEHNRLYWYRQTLGQGPEFLTYFQNEAQLEKSRLLSDRFSAERPKGSFSTLEIQRTEQGDSAMYLCASSTGQMNTEAFFGQGTRLTVV.

The J gene is TRBJ2-1, the V gene TRBV2, with 11 bases that match TRBD2. V gave up 7 bases and J gave up 3 bases; unmatched junction bases: 5. Germline V gene lookup returns CDR1 SNHLY and CDR2 FYNNEI. CDR3 length: 15 amino acids. The CDR3 loop is CASNQGLAGYNEQFF. Written as DNA, the CDR3 is TGTGCCAGCAACCAAGGACTAGCGGGCTACAATGAGCAGTTCTTC.

The chain is built from TRBV14 and TRBJ2-3, with unresolved D. Trimming pared 0 bases from V and 3 bases from J, leaving 7 bases between. The CDR3 contains 14 residues. Germline assignment: CDR1 SGHDN and CDR2 FVKESK. CDR3 protein: CASSQEWSTDTQYF. CDR3 DNA: TGTGCCAGCAGCCAAGAGTGGAGTACAGATACGCAGTATTTT.

The gene calls are TRBV5-1 and TRBJ2-3, with a possible D match to TRBD2 (7 bases). Trimming shortened V by 3 bases and J by 8 bases, and 16 bases separated the two germline ends. CDR3 length: 14 residues. Per the germline V gene, CDR1 is SGHRS and CDR2 is YFSETQ. The CDR3 region is CASSWEGQAATQYF. The CDR3, as DNA: TGCGCCAGCAGCTGGGAGGGACAAGCGGCTACGCAGTATTTT.

This chain links TRBV2 with TRBJ1-2, with a weak D call TRBD1 (6 bases). Germline CDR1 is SNHLY and CDR2 is FYNNEI. There are 11 residues in the CDR3. V lost 9 bases and J lost 5, with 10 bases in between. CDR3 in DNA: TGTGCCAGTAGCAGGGGTTATGGCTACACCTTC. Amino acids: CASSRGYGYTF. Supplemented by reference TRBV2 and TRBJ1-2, the full variable domain reads EPEVTQTPSHQVTQMGQEVILRCVPISNHLYFYWYRQILGQKVEFLVSFYNNEISEKSEIFDDQFSVERPDGSNFTLKIRSTKLEDSAMYFCASSRGYGYTFGSGTRLTVV.

This clone appeared a few times. The genes are TRBV19 and TRBJ1-5; 7 bases map to TRBD1. This CDR3 region has 15 residues. From germline, CDR1 is LNHDA and CDR2 SQIVND (reference sequence). J was trimmed by 7 bases and V by 4 bases; bases with no gene match: 10. CDR3 bases: TGTGCCAGTAGTACGACAGGGTCTCAATGGCAGCCCCAGCATTTT. The encoded protein is CASSTTGSQWQPQHF.

The gene calls are TRBV21-1 and TRBJ1-2. TRBV21-1 is flagged as a pseudogene. The CDR3 has 14 amino acids. Here the CDR3 reads CASSTRKGGDGYTF. In nucleotides, the CDR3 is TGTGCCAGCAGCACCCGGAAAGGAGGGGATGGCTACACCTTC.

The genes are TRBV5-6 and TRBJ2-7; D possibly corresponds to TRBD1 (6 bases). CDR1 is SGHDT, CDR2 YYEEEE, per germline. The germline V and J ends were trimmed by 2 bases and 1 base, with 10 bases remaining between them. This CDR3 has 14 residues. The CDR3 DNA follows: TGTGCCAGCAGCTTAGGGACACCTTCCTACGAGCAGTACTTC. Translated, it gives CASSLGTPSYEQYF.

The chain couples TRBV19 to TRBJ2-7; no firm D call. The V gene lost 10 bases and the J gene lost 3 bases, with 13 bases spanning the gap. The CDR3 spans 12 residues. CDR1 and CDR2 from the germline V gene are LNHDA and SQIVND (reference sequence). The CDR3 reads CAISFLHYEQYF. The CDR3 nucleotides are TGTGCCATTTCATTTTTACACTACGAGCAGTACTTC.